Each of the 25 T cell receptor beta chains below was sequenced from the same sample in a study of beta chain features in type 1 diabetes. Reverse transcribing all isolated RNA meant expressed TCRB transcripts were sequenced. The data were produced by immunoSEQ multiplex PCR, yet TCRdb's version contains in-frame clones alone and is incomplete. In the table there are roughly 310,000 clones, 11% of which are singletons. The material sequenced was naive CD4+ T cells from blood. All receptors derive from a woman in her twenties or thirties in good health.

This clone was counted only a few times. This sequence joins TRBV7-3 and TRBJ2-7; TRBD1 agrees at 8 bases. Germline loops: CDR1 SGHTA, CDR2 FQGTGA. J gave up 6 bases and V 4 bases, and 11 bases lay outside the gene matches. The CDR3 sequence is 15 residues long. Here the CDR3 DNA reads TGTGCCAGCAGCTGGGTCGGGGACAGGATGGGCGAGCAGTACTTC. Protein sequence: CASSWVGDRMGEQYF.

This clone showed up just a few times. The V and J genes are TRBV2 and TRBJ1-4, with D possibly being TRBD1 (6 bases). Germline values: CDR1 SNHLY, CDR2 FYNNEI. Trimming shortened V by 4 bases and J by 5 bases, and 14 bases separated the two germline ends. This CDR3 has 15 residues. The CDR3 is CASSVQQGRNEKLFF. The CDR3 DNA sequence: TGTGCCAGCAGTGTTCAACAGGGCCGAAATGAAAAACTGTTTTTT.

This clone was seen only a few times. This rearrangement joins TRBV18 to TRBJ2-5, with 10 bases aligning to TRBD2. Germline V CDR1 and CDR2: KGHSH, LQKENI. The V and J ends lost 1 base and 4 bases, in that order; junction bases with no gene match: 6. The CDR3 length is 16 residues. CDR3 residues: CASSPRGLASRETQYF. As DNA, the CDR3 is TGTGCCAGCTCACCACGGGGACTAGCGAGTCGAGAGACCCAGTACTTC.

This clone has a handful of counts. This CDR3 reads CASRSAGAGTDTQYF. The CDR3 coding sequence is TGTGCCAGCAGATCCGCGGGAGCCGGCACAGATACGCAGTATTTT. The chain carries TRBV5-4 and TRBJ2-3; 7 bases match TRBD2. The CDR3 is made up of 15 amino acids. Germline V gives CDR1 SGHNT, CDR2 YYREEE (reference sequence). V trimming: 5 bases; J trimming: 1 base; junction bases outside the gene matches: 7.

This chain joins TRBV9 and TRBJ2-1, with 7 nucleotides matching TRBD2. The CDR3 is 14 residues long. The germline V gene has CDR1 SGDLS and CDR2 YYNGEE. Germline trimming cut 4 bases from V and 5 bases from J; bases unmatched to any gene: 6. CDR3 nucleotides: TGTGCCAGCAGCCTGCTAGCGGAAAACAATGAGCAGTTCTTC. It codes for CASSLLAENNEQFF.

This clone is a singleton in its sample. Other nucleotide sequences from this sample produce the same CDR3. The J gene is TRBJ2-1, the V gene TRBV9; 13 bases are a match to TRBD2. V shed 2 bases, J shed 6 bases, and the junction held 5 bases outside the gene matches. CDR1 is SGDLS and CDR2 is YYNGEE in the germline V gene. The CDR3 has 16 residues. The CDR3 protein is CASSVAGTSGINEQFF. CDR3 bases: TGTGCCAGCAGCGTCGCCGGGACTAGCGGGATCAATGAGCAGTTCTTC.

This chain uses TRBV7-9 with TRBJ2-7, with a tentative D call TRBD2 (5 bases). The CDR3 has 12 amino acids. The germline V gene has CDR1 SEHNR and CDR2 FQNEAQ (reference sequence). The V end was cut by 3 bases, the J end by 11 bases, with 14 bases between. The CDR3 DNA sequence: TGTGCCAGCAGCTTCGATCAGTTCGGGAAGTACTTC. It is translated as CASSFDQFGKYF.

The chain uses TRBV4-2 and TRBJ2-5; TRBD2 matches at 7 bases. The junction had 2 bases not matched to a gene; V was cut back by 1 base and J by 3 bases. The CDR3 spans 14 residues. The germline gives CDR1 LGHNA, CDR2 YNFKEQ. The CDR3 is CASSQAGREETQYF. The CDR3 DNA is TGTGCCAGCAGCCAAGCAGGGAGGGAAGAGACCCAGTACTTC.

In its sample, this clone was seen a few times. J is TRBJ2-7 and V is TRBV18, with 7 bases identical to TRBD2. Germline CDR1 and CDR2: KGHSH and LQKENI. V lost 2 bases and J lost 5; bases outside the gene matches: 3. This CDR3 region has 13 residues. This CDR3 reads CASSPALADEQYF. CDR3 coding DNA: TGTGCCAGCTCACCAGCCCTAGCGGACGAGCAGTACTTC.

This clone was counted a few times. The rearrangement joins TRBV4-2 to TRBJ1-4; D uncertain. The CDR3 consists of 15 residues. V was trimmed by 4 bases and J by 6 bases, leaving 15 bases between them. Germline lookup yields CDR1 LGHNA and CDR2 YNFKEQ. The CDR3 here is CASSPVPRGDEKLFF. The CDR3 DNA follows: TGTGCCAGCAGCCCGGTACCCCGGGGAGATGAAAAACTGTTTTTT.

This chain uses TRBV15 with TRBJ2-5, with TRBD2 identical over 9 bases. Trimming cost V 3 bases and J 4 bases; bases outside gene matches: 12. Germline CDR1 reads LNHNV; CDR2 reads YYDKDF (reference sequence). This CDR3 comprises 17 residues. CDR3 nucleotide sequence: TGTGCCACCAGCAGGGCCCTTTTGCGGGAGGGTTTAGAGACCCAGTACTTC. This gives the protein CATSRALLREGLETQYF.

This clone was picked up a small number of times. The chain links TRBV19 to TRBJ2-7, with 8 positions matching TRBD2. This CDR3 comprises 13 residues. After removal of 6 bases from V and 4 bases from J, the junction contained 5 bases not matched to a gene. CDR1 LNHDA and CDR2 SQIVND come from the germline V gene (reference sequence). The CDR3 DNA reads TGTGCCAGTAGCCGGACTAGCCGTTACGAGCAGTACTTC. Its translation: CASSRTSRYEQYF.

The CDR3 reads CASSEYTGSSNQPQHF. Written as DNA, the CDR3 is TGTGCCAGCAGTGAATACACAGGGTCGAGCAATCAGCCCCAGCATTTT. The chain uses TRBV2 and TRBJ1-5; maybe TRBD1 (6 bases). V was pared by 2 bases and J by 1 base, with 12 bases between. The germline V gene encodes CDR1 SNHLY and CDR2 FYNNEI. CDR3 size: 16 residues.

In its sample, this clone was seen a few times. This chain uses TRBV18 with TRBJ2-3; 12 nucleotides agree with TRBD2. V trimming: 6 bases; J trimming: 11 bases; junction bases outside the gene matches: 6. The CDR3 is 13 amino acids. Per germline, CDR1 KGHSH and CDR2 LQKENI. The chain's CDR3 is CASSTRTSGEQYF. The DNA for the CDR3 is TGTGCCAGCTCGACACGGACTAGCGGGGAGCAGTATTTT.

The chain is built from TRBV25-1 and TRBJ2-5; 12 nucleotides line up with TRBD2. Germline V CDR1 and CDR2: MGHDK, SYGVNS. The ends lost 8 bases at V and 4 bases at J; junction bases unmatched: 2. CDR3 size: 13 residues. The CDR3 coding sequence is TGTGCCAGCGGACTAGCGGGAAGAGAGACCCAGTACTTC. Translating gives CASGLAGRETQYF.

The V and J genes are TRBV28 and TRBJ2-7; D ambiguous. Trimming stripped 6 bases from V and 2 bases from J, with 11 bases between. CDR1 is MDHEN, CDR2 SYDVKM, per germline. The CDR3 is 13 amino acids. CDR3 nucleotide sequence: TGTGCCAGCAGCTCCACAAACACCTACGAGCAGTACTTC. Translating it yields CASSSTNTYEQYF.

This clone showed up just a few times. The chain links TRBV18 to TRBJ2-1, with D possibly being TRBD2 (6 bases). The CDR3 extends over 15 amino acids. V was clipped by 2 bases and J by 4 bases, with 12 bases between them. The germline V gene encodes CDR1 KGHSH and CDR2 LQKENI. The CDR3: CASSPVAANYNEQFF. As DNA, the CDR3 is TGTGCCAGCTCACCAGTAGCGGCAAATTACAATGAGCAGTTCTTC.

This clone was recorded a few times. The chain links TRBV5-1 to TRBJ2-7; 11 bases agree with TRBD2. The CDR3 runs 16 residues. Trimming cost V 4 bases and J 3 bases; bases outside gene matches: 9. The germline V gene encodes CDR1 SGHRS and CDR2 YFSETQ. The CDR3 loop is CASSPGMGTSGYEQYF. The CDR3 nucleotides are TGCGCCAGCAGCCCCGGAATGGGGACTAGCGGCTACGAGCAGTACTTC.

As regards this clone: Additional DNA sequences in this sample encode the identical CDR3. V and J are TRBV30 and TRBJ1-1, with a weak D call TRBD1 (5 bases). The V gene's germline CDR1 is GTSNPN and CDR2 SVGIG (reference sequence). This CDR3 is built from 13 residues. The V and J ends lost 0 bases and 1 base respectively, with 6 bases between them. The CDR3 nucleotides are TGTGCCTGGAGTGTGGGGGGGAACACTGAAGCTTTCTTT. Translation: CAWSVGGNTEAFF.

The chain is built from TRBV7-6 and TRBJ2-1; the match to TRBD2 covers 9 bases. Germline V gene sequence: CDR1 SGHVS, CDR2 FNYEAQ. The CDR3 sequence is 14 residues long. V trimming: 10 bases; J trimming: 6 bases; junction bases outside the gene matches: 10. The CDR3 region has the DNA TGTGCCACCTCTATAGCGGGAGCTTCCAATGAGCAGTTCTTC. Its protein is CATSIAGASNEQFF.

This clone has just a few counts. This rearrangement joins TRBV7-9 to TRBJ2-5; D remains ambiguous. The V end was cut by 0 bases, the J end by 2 bases, with 10 bases between. Germline V gives CDR1 SEHNR, CDR2 FQNEAQ (reference sequence). The CDR3 spans 15 residues. The chain's CDR3 is CASSLALSGQETQYF. The CDR3 bases are TGTGCCAGCAGCTTAGCGCTATCGGGTCAAGAGACCCAGTACTTC.

This clone has only a few counts. This sequence joins TRBV28 and TRBJ2-3; 12 bases are shared with TRBD2. J gave up 5 bases and V 5 bases, and 5 bases lay outside the gene matches. CDR1 MDHEN and CDR2 SYDVKM come from the germline V gene. The CDR3 is 15 amino acids. Here the CDR3 reads CASSLLAGGRDTQYF. The CDR3 DNA reads as TGTGCCAGCAGTCTTCTAGCGGGAGGGCGAGATACGCAGTATTTT.

CDR3 amino acids: CASSSGTNYGYTF. In nucleotides, the CDR3 is TGTGCCAGCTCATCGGGGACTAACTATGGCTACACCTTC. This chain joins TRBV18 and TRBJ1-2; no clear D gene. Germline V gene sequence: CDR1 KGHSH, CDR2 LQKENI. The CDR3 runs 13 residues. Trimming took off 5 bases at V and 0 bases at J, with 7 bases between the two ends.

This clone appeared a few times. CDR3 DNA: TGCGCCAGCAGACCCGGGACAGGGGGCGAGCAGTACTTC. Translation gives CASRPGTGGEQYF. The chain combines TRBV5-1 with TRBJ2-7, with 11 nucleotides matching TRBD1. Germline-derived CDR1 and CDR2 are SGHRS and YFSETQ. V dropped 5 bases and J dropped 6; count of bases not matched to a gene: 4. This CDR3 has 13 amino acids. The whole variable domain, filled in from reference TRBV5-1 and TRBJ2-7, reads KAGVTQTPRYLIKTRGQQVTLSCSPISGHRSVSWYQQTPGQGLQFLFEYFSETQRNKGNFPGRFSGRQFSNSRSEMNVSTLELGDSALYLCASRPGTGGEQYFGPGTRLTVT.

The rearrangement uses TRBV10-3 and TRBJ2-1; 11 nucleotides agree with TRBD2. With 10 bases clipped from V and 8 bases from J, the junction kept 13 bases outside the gene matches. CDR1 ENHRY and CDR2 SYGVKD come from the germline V gene. The CDR3 covers 15 residues. The CDR3 sequence is CATGKGTSGGDEQFF. The CDR3 coding sequence is TGTGCCACGGGTAAAGGGACTAGCGGTGGCGATGAGCAGTTCTTC.